Given below is one T cell receptor beta chain in context. What it recognizes is unknown. Germline-derived CDR1 and CDR2 are SGDLS and YYNGEE. Losses at the gene ends were 4 bases for V and 4 bases for J; bases not matched to a gene: 11. The CDR3 is 16 amino acids. The data belong to a study of cytomegalovirus exposure and HLA in healthy donors. Study details: Across under 450 genotyped donors, roughly 85% landed in the Caucasian-associated ancestry cluster.

Researchers ran the PCR with 60 Vbeta and 13 Jbeta primers. Libraries were prepared by immunoSEQ multiplex PCR; TCRdb keeps only in-frame clonotypes and omits some of them. The data hold about 130,000 clones, with about four fifths observed a single time. As for the donors, each was a healthy bone marrow donor. The study's findings and limits: Roughly uniform sequencing depth across donors was assumed, possibly incorrectly. Within the data, a cluster of highly shared sequence variants was likely a sequencing artifact.

The receptor was derived from an older woman in good health and CMV-seropositive. Sequences were obtained from PBMCs. The chain uses TRBV9 and TRBJ2-3; TRBD2 aligns across 8 bases. CDR3: CASSPTGGATSDTQYF. CDR3 coding DNA: TGTGCCAGCAGCCCAACCGGGGGGGCCACCTCAGATACGCAGTATTTT. The complete variable domain, with remaining parts taken from reference TRBV9 and TRBJ2-3, reads DSGVTQTPKHLITATGQRVTLRCSPRSGDLSVYWYQQSLDQGLQFLIQYYNGEERAKGNILERFSAQQFPDLHSELNLSSLELGDSALYFCASSPTGGATSDTQYFGPGTRLTVL.